Listed below are T cell receptor beta chains from one sample, sequenced in a study of blood T cell repertoires in COVID-19. Measured with immunoSEQ multiplex PCR; TCRdb has only the in-frame clones, and not every one. There are around 250,000 clones in the sample; about 91% occur only once, and 0.95% to 1.5% lies in the top ten. Sequencing was performed on PBMCs or T cells enriched from blood (not recorded which). Source of these receptors: a woman aged 40 to 55 with acute COVID-19. CDR3s include the opening cysteine and the closing phenylalanine or tryptophan. Fields, in order: J gene, clone size, V gene, D gene, CDR3 protein, CDR3 DNA. The D gene is left open where the match is weak. Clone sizes are given selectively: once, few, many, or a class where the clone is expanded.

TRBJ1-5,.,TRBV12-3/TRBV12-4,.,CASSDSSHQPQHF,TGTGCCAGCAGTGACTCGAGCCATCAGCCCCAGCATTTT
TRBJ2-3,.,TRBV7-9,.,CASSLGAGITDTQYF,TGTGCCAGCAGCTTAGGGGCAGGAATCACAGATACGCAGTATTTT
TRBJ1-1,.,TRBV5-6,.,CASSPLSGGGEAFF,TGTGCCAGCAGCCCCCTTTCGGGAGGCGGCGAAGCTTTCTTT
TRBJ2-5,.,TRBV7-2,TRBD2,CASSLGGLAGGVSQETQYF,TGTGCCAGCAGCTTAGGGGGACTAGCGGGAGGGGTATCCCAAGAGACCCAGTACTTC
TRBJ2-7,.,TRBV2,TRBD2,CASSEALGGTYEQYF,TGTGCCAGCAGTGAAGCGCTGGGGGGGACCTACGAGCAGTACTTC
TRBJ1-3,.,TRBV10-3,.,CAISTGNSGNTIYF,TGTGCCATCAGCACAGGGAACTCTGGAAACACCATATATTTT
TRBJ2-5,.,TRBV24-1,TRBD2,CATSDDGASGYQETQYF,TGTGCCACCAGTGACGACGGGGCTAGCGGGTACCAAGAGACCCAGTACTTC
TRBJ1-1,few,TRBV10-3,.,CAISISKDSEAFF,TGTGCCATCAGTATATCAAAGGACTCTGAAGCTTTCTTT
TRBJ2-3,.,TRBV10-3,TRBD2,CAIKGAGANTQYF,TGTGCCATCAAAGGGGCGGGAGCAAATACGCAGTATTTT
TRBJ1-3,.,TRBV19,TRBD1,CASSQGQISGNTIYF,TGTGCCAGTAGCCAGGGACAGATCTCTGGAAACACCATATATTTT
TRBJ2-3,.,TRBV9,TRBD2,CASSVVVGLGTDTQYF,TGTGCCAGCAGCGTAGTGGTGGGACTAGGCACAGATACGCAGTATTTT
TRBJ2-5,.,TRBV30,.,CAWSAGYRQETQYF,TGTGCCTGGAGCGCGGGCTATCGTCAAGAGACCCAGTACTTC
TRBJ1-5,.,TRBV30,.,CAWSAEGDQPQHF,TGTGCCTGGAGTGCGGAGGGAGATCAGCCCCAGCATTTT
TRBJ1-2,.,TRBV7-9,.,CASTPVEQTTRGYTF,TGTGCCAGCACCCCAGTTGAGCAGACAACTAGGGGCTACACCTTC
TRBJ1-3,.,TRBV10-3,.,CASTPGNTIYF,TGTGCCTCGACGCCGGGGAACACCATATATTTT
TRBJ2-1,.,TRBV12-5,TRBD2,CASGGLAGVRVYNEQFF,TGTGCTAGTGGTGGACTAGCGGGAGTAAGGGTCTACAATGAGCAGTTCTTC
TRBJ2-2,once,TRBV18,.,CASSPYDTGELFF,TGTGCCAGCTCACCCTATGACACCGGGGAGCTGTTTTTT
TRBJ2-3,.,TRBV6-2/TRBV6-3,.,CASSYPHGGTDTQYF,TGTGCCAGCAGTTATCCCCACGGGGGCACAGATACGCAGTATTTT
TRBJ2-1,.,TRBV4-1,TRBD1,CASSPFRDSYNEQFF,TGCGCCAGCAGCCCCTTTAGGGACAGCTACAATGAGCAGTTCTTC
TRBJ1-6,.,TRBV5-1,.,CASSLGWPGSGSPLHF,TGCGCCAGCAGCTTGGGGTGGCCAGGATCGGGGTCACCCCTCCACTTT
TRBJ2-1,.,TRBV29-1,.,CSTERRHYNEQFF,TGCAGCACAGAGCGGAGGCATTACAATGAGCAGTTCTTC
TRBJ2-7,few,TRBV7-9,.,CASSFVGSYEQYF,TGTGCCAGCAGCTTCGTCGGCTCCTACGAGCAGTACTTC
TRBJ1-3,.,TRBV15,.,CATSRDGGLSGNTIYF,TGTGCCACCAGCAGAGATGGAGGCCTCTCTGGAAACACCATATATTTT
TRBJ1-2,.,TRBV11-3,.,CASSSFTRDTRGYTF,TGTGCCAGCAGCTCGTTTACTCGGGACACCAGGGGCTACACCTTC
TRBJ1-3,.,TRBV5-1,TRBD1,CASSPGQSDGNTIYF,TGCGCCAGCAGCCCGGGACAGTCAGATGGAAACACCATATATTTT
TRBJ1-5,.,TRBV2,TRBD1,CASRWDRKGGQPQHF,TGTGCCAGCAGGTGGGACAGGAAGGGGGGGCAGCCCCAGCATTTT
TRBJ1-5,.,TRBV19,.,CASSIGPGVSNQPQHF,TGTGCCAGTAGTATAGGTCCAGGGGTTAGCAATCAGCCCCAGCATTTT
TRBJ2-7,.,TRBV19,TRBD1,CASRDGQGAGYEQYF,TGTGCCAGTAGGGACGGACAGGGGGCCGGCTACGAGCAGTACTTC
TRBJ1-2,.,TRBV30,.,CAWSPGNSGYGYTF,TGTGCCTGGAGTCCGGGGAATTCCGGGTATGGCTACACCTTC
TRBJ2-7,.,TRBV4-2,TRBD2,CASSQDFASGIYEQYF,TGTGCCAGCAGCCAAGATTTTGCTAGCGGGATCTACGAGCAGTACTTC
TRBJ1-6,.,TRBV5-1,TRBD1,CASSLSGTGGASYNSPLHF,TGCGCCAGCAGCTTGTCCGGGACAGGGGGCGCTTCCTATAATTCACCCCTCCACTTT
TRBJ2-5,.,TRBV24-1,TRBD1,CATSDAGTGKETQYF,TGTGCCACCAGTGATGCCGGGACAGGGAAAGAGACCCAGTACTTC
TRBJ1-5,.,TRBV23-1,TRBD1,CASTQTGGVNQPQHF,TGCGCCAGCACCCAGACAGGGGGCGTCAATCAGCCCCAGCATTTT
TRBJ1-5,.,TRBV28,.,CASSLFSSWGGNQPQHF,TGTGCCAGCAGTTTATTTAGCTCGTGGGGAGGCAATCAGCCCCAGCATTTT
TRBJ1-1,.,TRBV5-4,TRBD1,CASSAPTGGNTEAFF,TGTGCCAGCAGCGCTCCCACAGGGGGGAACACTGAAGCTTTCTTT
TRBJ2-3,.,TRBV19,TRBD1,CASSPGTGASDTQYF,TGTGCCAGTAGTCCAGGGACAGGGGCATCAGATACGCAGTATTTT
TRBJ1-6,.,TRBV4-1,.,CASSQVLLPTGLNRVPLHF,TGCGCCAGCAGCCAAGTTCTCCTGCCCACCGGTTTAAACAGGGTTCCCCTCCACTTT
TRBJ2-1,.,TRBV24-1,TRBD2,CATSDQLANSYNEQFF,TGTGCCACCAGTGACCAACTAGCGAACTCCTACAATGAGCAGTTCTTC
TRBJ2-5,.,TRBV5-1,TRBD2,CASSLGLAGPETQYF,TGCGCCAGCAGCCTGGGACTAGCGGGACCGGAGACCCAGTACTTC
TRBJ1-1,few,TRBV6-5,.,CASTFRQTEAFF,TGTGCCAGCACTTTTAGACAGACTGAAGCTTTCTTT
TRBJ2-5,.,TRBV7-9,TRBD2,CASSPLGAAGAETQYF,TGTGCCAGCAGCCCCCTGGGAGCAGCGGGAGCGGAGACCCAGTACTTC
TRBJ2-1,.,TRBV4-1,.,CASTLDYNEQFF,TGCGCCAGCACCTTAGATTACAATGAGCAGTTCTTC
TRBJ2-2,.,TRBV5-6,TRBD2,CASSPWGEGWTGELFF,TGTGCCAGCAGCCCTTGGGGGGAGGGTTGGACCGGGGAGCTGTTTTTT
TRBJ1-5,.,TRBV6-5,TRBD1,CASRTGSGNQPQHF,TGTGCCAGCAGGACAGGGTCGGGCAATCAGCCCCAGCATTTT
TRBJ2-7,.,TRBV5-1,TRBD2,CASSLDSSGSSYEQYF,TGCGCCAGCAGCTTGGACAGTAGCGGGAGCTCCTACGAGCAGTACTTC
TRBJ2-2,.,TRBV3-1/TRBV3-2,TRBD2,CASSRHLTSVSTGELFF,TGTGCCAGCAGCCGTCACCTGACTAGCGTATCCACCGGGGAGCTGTTTTTT
TRBJ2-5,once,TRBV18,.,CASSPRWNRETQYF,TGTGCCAGCTCACCTCGGTGGAACAGAGAGACCCAGTACTTC
TRBJ1-4,few,TRBV5-1,.,CASSLNTGGQGLFF,TGCGCCAGCAGCTTGAACACCGGTGGGCAAGGACTGTTTTTT
TRBJ1-3,.,TRBV7-8,.,CASSLVGPGNTIYF,TGTGCCAGCAGCTTAGTGGGGCCTGGAAACACCATATATTTT
TRBJ2-3,.,TRBV9,.,CASSVKPRYTDTQYF,TGTGCCAGCAGCGTAAAACCGCGGTACACAGATACGCAGTATTTT
TRBJ1-2,.,TRBV9,TRBD1,CASSPTGQGSYGYTF,TGTGCCAGCAGCCCCACTGGACAGGGAAGCTATGGCTACACCTTC
TRBJ2-7,few,TRBV28,TRBD2,CASSTTTGASGRGVDEQYF,TGTGCCAGCAGCACCACCACGGGGGCTAGCGGGAGGGGAGTGGACGAGCAGTACTTC
TRBJ2-3,.,TRBV11-2,.,CASSLVWGGTDTQYF,TGTGCCAGCAGCTTAGTCTGGGGGGGCACAGATACGCAGTATTTT
TRBJ1-5,.,TRBV4-1,TRBD1,CASSREQGSYQPQHF,TGCGCCAGCAGCCGGGAACAGGGGTCGTATCAGCCCCAGCATTTT
TRBJ2-1,.,TRBV5-6,TRBD2,CASSSGTSGGFYNEQFF,TGTGCCAGCAGCTCCGGGACTAGCGGGGGATTTTACAATGAGCAGTTCTTC